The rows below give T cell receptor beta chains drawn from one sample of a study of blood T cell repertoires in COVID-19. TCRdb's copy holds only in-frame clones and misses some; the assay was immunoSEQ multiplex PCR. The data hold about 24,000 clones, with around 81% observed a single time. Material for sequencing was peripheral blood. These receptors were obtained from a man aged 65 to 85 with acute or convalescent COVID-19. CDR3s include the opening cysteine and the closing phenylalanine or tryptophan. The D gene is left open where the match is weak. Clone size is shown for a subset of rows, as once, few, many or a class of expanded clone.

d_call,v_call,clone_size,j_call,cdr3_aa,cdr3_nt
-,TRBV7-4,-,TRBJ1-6,CASSTGTSFTPLHF,TGTGCCAGCAGCACCGGGACAAGCTTTACACCCCTCCACTTT
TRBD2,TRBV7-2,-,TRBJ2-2,CASSLPMGLAGAGELFF,TGTGCCAGCAGCTTACCCATGGGACTAGCGGGGGCTGGGGAGCTGTTTTTT
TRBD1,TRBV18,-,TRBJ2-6,CASSPKRAGQVSGANVLTF,TGTGCCAGCTCACCAAAAAGGGCTGGACAGGTCTCTGGGGCCAACGTCCTGACTTTC
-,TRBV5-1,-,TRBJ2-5,CASSLEGLKTQYF,TGCGCCAGCAGCTTGGAGGGGTTAAAGACCCAGTACTTC
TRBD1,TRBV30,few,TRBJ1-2,CACPDRGPGYTF,TGTGCCTGCCCGGACAGGGGGCCTGGCTACACCTTC
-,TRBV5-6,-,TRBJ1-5,CASSLGQVNQPQHF,TGTGCCAGCAGCTTGGGACAGGTCAATCAGCCCCAGCATTTT
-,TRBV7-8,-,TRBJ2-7,CASSPQAIAYEQYF,TGTGCCAGCAGCCCTCAGGCTATAGCCTACGAGCAGTACTTC
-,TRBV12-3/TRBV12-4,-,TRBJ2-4,CASSFSTGNIQYF,TGTGCCAGCAGTTTTAGTACAGGCAACATTCAGTACTTC
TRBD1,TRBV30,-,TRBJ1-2,CAWSVGQGGRYTF,TGTGCCTGGAGTGTAGGGCAGGGGGGACGATACACCTTC
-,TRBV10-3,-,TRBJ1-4,CAISGGGELFF,TGTGCCATCAGTGGGGGCGGGGAACTGTTTTTT
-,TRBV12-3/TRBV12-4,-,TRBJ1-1,CASSLTGETEAFF,TGTGCCAGCAGTTTAACCGGGGAGACTGAAGCTTTCTTT
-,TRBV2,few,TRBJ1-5,CASSEFQGQDQPQHF,TGTGCCAGCAGTGAGTTTCAGGGGCAGGATCAGCCCCAGCATTTT
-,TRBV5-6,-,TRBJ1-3,CASSLGGPAGNTIYF,TGTGCCAGCAGCTTGGGGGGGCCTGCAGGAAACACCATATATTTT